Each of the 24 T cell receptor beta chains below was sequenced from the same sample in a study of OX40 agonist ivuxolimab in advanced cancers. Clones were sequenced by immunoSEQ multiplex PCR, and TCRdb holds only the in-frame ones, with some missing. The top ten clones hold about 0.75% of a sample with 60,000 or so clones, 87% of them seen once. Sequencing was performed on CD4+ or CD8+ T cells sorted from blood, taken in a trial of the OX40 agonist ivuxolimab. The receptors come from an adult with an advanced solid tumor such as melanoma, head and neck, liver or kidney cancer.

V and J are TRBV12-1 and TRBJ1-4. TRBV12-1 is tagged as a pseudogene. The CDR3 consists of 14 residues. CDR3 coding DNA: TGTGCCAGCAGCCCGCGGATCCGTGGGGAAAAACTGTTTTTT. Translation: CASSPRIRGEKLFF.

This clone was observed a single time. The V call is TRBV7-9, the J call TRBJ2-3, with D maybe TRBD1 (5 bases). This CDR3 has 15 residues. Germline-derived CDR1 and CDR2 are SEHNR and FQNEAQ (reference sequence). The ends were cut back, 2 bases at V and 2 bases at J, with 11 bases in the middle. In DNA form, the CDR3 reads TGTGCCAGCAGCTTACAGGACACTCACACAGATACGCAGTATTTT. Its translation: CASSLQDTHTDTQYF.

The chain joins TRBV15 to TRBJ2-2, with 7 bases matching TRBD2. Germline loops: CDR1 LNHNV, CDR2 YYDKDF (reference sequence). The CDR3 consists of 15 residues. Unmatched junction bases numbered 12, after V lost 6 bases and J lost 8 bases. The CDR3 nucleotides read TGTGCCACCAGTAATGGGACTACCCTTAGGGGGGAGCTGTTTTTT. The encoded protein is CATSNGTTLRGELFF. Drawing the rest from reference TRBV15 and TRBJ2-2, the complete variable domain is DAMVIQNPRYQVTQFGKPVTLSCSQTLNHNVMYWYQQKSSQAPKLLFHYYDKDFNNEADTPDNFQSRRPNTSFCFLDIRSPGLGDTAMYLCATSNGTTLRGELFFGEGSRLTVL.

This chain links TRBV9 with TRBJ2-1; 13 nucleotides match TRBD2. The germline CDR1 and CDR2 sequences are SGDLS and YYNGEE. The ends lost 3 bases at V and 7 bases at J; junction bases unmatched: 7. The CDR3 runs 16 residues. CDR3 nucleotides: TGTGCCAGCAGCGCACCCGGGACTAGCGGGGCAAATGAGCAGTTCTTC. Translating gives CASSAPGTSGANEQFF.

This sequence joins TRBV6-5 and TRBJ2-7; tentative D call: TRBD1 (6 bases). With 4 bases removed from V and 3 bases from J, the gap between germline ends came to 10 bases. The V gene's germline CDR1 is MNHEY and CDR2 SVGAGI. The CDR3 runs to 13 residues. In nucleotides, the CDR3 is TGTGCCAGCAGTTTAGGACAGTACTACGAGCAGTACTTC. As protein: CASSLGQYYEQYF.

V gene TRBV7-2 combines with J gene TRBJ2-3; 9 nucleotides align to TRBD1. The CDR3 totals 16 residues. Germline lookup yields CDR1 SGHTA and CDR2 FQGNSA. With 1 base clipped from V and 2 bases from J, the junction kept 4 bases outside the gene matches. The CDR3 loop reads CASSLGTGASTDTQYF. DNA for the CDR3: TGTGCCAGCAGCTTAGGGACAGGGGCATCCACAGATACGCAGTATTTT. Full variable domain (missing parts from reference TRBV7-2 and TRBJ2-3): GAGVSQSPSNKVTEKGKDVELRCDPISGHTALYWYRQSLGQGLEFLIYFQGNSAPDKSGLPSDRFSAERTGGSVSTLTIQRTQQEDSAVYLCASSLGTGASTDTQYFGPGTRLTVL.

The V gene is TRBV5-1, the J gene TRBJ2-1; D may be TRBD1 (6 bases). This CDR3 spans 15 amino acids. Per germline, CDR1 SGHRS and CDR2 YFSETQ. V lost 0 bases and J lost 6, with 13 bases in between. The CDR3 DNA is TGCGCCAGCAGCTTGGTGGAGACAGGAGTCAATGAGCAGTTCTTC. Residues: CASSLVETGVNEQFF.

The chain combines TRBV11-3 with TRBJ2-2; the D is unclear. From germline, CDR1 is SGHNT and CDR2 YENEEA. There are 13 residues in the CDR3. The V and J ends lost 1 base and 6 bases respectively, with 6 bases between them. CDR3 sequence: CASSLAGSGELFF. CDR3 DNA sequence: TGTGCCAGCAGCTTAGCGGGTTCCGGGGAGCTGTTTTTT.

The chain recombines TRBV6-5 with TRBJ2-5; D is undetermined. Near its end, the DNA agrees better with TRBJ2-7, so the J call may be wrong. This CDR3 is 11 amino acids long. Germline CDR1 and CDR2: MNHEY and SVGAGI. CDR3 loop: CASSTPYEQYF. CDR3 DNA: TGTGCCAGCAGTACCCCCTACGAGCAGTACTTC.

This clone has just a few counts. This chain uses TRBV7-3 with TRBJ1-1; D call uncertain. V was pared by 0 bases and J by 5 bases, with 10 bases between. Germline CDR1 and CDR2: SGHTA and FQGTGA. The CDR3 runs 14 residues. This CDR3 is CASSLTVRATEAFF. The CDR3 DNA follows: TGTGCCAGCAGCTTAACTGTCAGAGCGACTGAAGCTTTCTTT. The full variable domain, completed using reference TRBV7-3 and TRBJ1-1, is GAGVSQTPSNKVTEKGKYVELRCDPISGHTALYWYRQSLGQGPEFLIYFQGTGAADDSGLPNDRFFAVRPEGSVSTLKIQRTERGDSAVYLCASSLTVRATEAFFGQGTRLTVV.

The chain employs TRBV5-6 and TRBJ2-3, with 12 bases aligning to TRBD2. Germline values: CDR1 SGHDT, CDR2 YYEEEE. Unmatched junction bases numbered 3, after V lost 4 bases and J lost 6 bases. CDR3 size: 14 residues. CDR3 nucleotides: TGTGCCAGCAGCCCCGGACTAGCGGGGGATACGCAGTATTTT. As protein: CASSPGLAGDTQYF.

This sequence joins TRBV5-1 and TRBJ1-1; TRBD1 is a possible D gene (5 bases). Trimming stripped 3 bases from V and 6 bases from J, with 15 bases between. The CDR3 spans 14 residues. Germline V gene lookup returns CDR1 SGHRS and CDR2 YFSETQ. The DNA of the CDR3 is TGCGCCAGCAGCTCCGGGCGTGTCAGGGCTGAAGCTTTCTTT. Protein: CASSSGRVRAEAFF.

The chain has TRBV5-4 and TRBJ2-5; 9 bases match TRBD1. CDR1 is SGHNT and CDR2 is YYREEE in the germline V gene (reference sequence). The CDR3 is made up of 15 amino acids. Unmatched junction bases numbered 9, after V lost 4 bases and J lost 5 bases. CDR3 in DNA: TGTGCCAGCAGCCCGGACAGGGGAAGACATGAGACCCAGTACTTC. It translates to CASSPDRGRHETQYF.

This rearrangement joins TRBV27 to TRBJ1-2; weak D call: TRBD1 (6 bases). Germline-derived CDR1 and CDR2 are MNHEY and SMNVEV (reference sequence). The CDR3 has 17 residues. The V gene lost 5 bases and the J gene lost 6 bases, with 25 bases spanning the gap. CDR3 protein: CASSPRPSVSGAHGYTF. The CDR3 DNA follows: TGTGCCAGCAGTCCCCGCCCGTCAGTGTCAGGGGCTCATGGCTACACCTTC.

The count of this clone is one. This chain joins TRBV2 and TRBJ2-3; TRBD2 might be the D (5 bases). The CDR3 contains 17 residues. Germline CDR1 reads SNHLY; CDR2 reads FYNNEI. The V end lost 6 bases, the J end lost 0 bases, and 19 bases lay between the germline ends. CDR3 protein: CASSGERRTLSTDTQYF. The CDR3 DNA is TGTGCCAGCAGCGGAGAGCGGCGTACGCTTAGCACAGATACGCAGTATTTT.

The CDR3 nucleotides are TGCGCCAGCAGCTTTACCGGACTCTACGACGAGACCCAGTACTTC. It codes for CASSFTGLYDETQYF. V usage is TRBV5-1 and J usage is TRBJ2-5; possibly TRBD2 for D (5 bases). This CDR3 region has 15 residues. Trimming removed 2 bases at V and 5 bases at J, with 16 bases between. Germline V gene sequence: CDR1 SGHRS, CDR2 YFSETQ.

A single count supports this clone. The chain is built from TRBV4-1 and TRBJ1-3; 10 nucleotides match TRBD1. This CDR3 is 16 amino acids long. V lost 3 bases, J lost 1 base, and 3 bases stayed unmatched. The germline gives CDR1 MGHRA, CDR2 YSYEKL. For the CDR3, the DNA is TGCGCCAGCAGCCAGGGACAGGGGACTTCTGGAAACACCATATATTTT. Amino acid sequence: CASSQGQGTSGNTIYF.

This chain joins TRBV27 and TRBJ1-1; D may be TRBD1 (5 bases). The germline CDR1 and CDR2 sequences are MNHEY and SMNVEV (reference sequence). V was trimmed by 9 bases and J by 0 bases, leaving 5 bases between them. This CDR3 region has 11 residues. The DNA for the CDR3 is TGTGCCAGGGGGGTGAACACTGAAGCTTTCTTT. Its protein product is CARGVNTEAFF.

This rearrangement joins TRBV30 to TRBJ2-2, with D perhaps TRBD2 (5 bases). The ends were cut back, 0 bases at V and 7 bases at J, with 12 bases in the middle. Germline assignment: CDR1 GTSNPN and CDR2 SVGIG (reference sequence). The CDR3 is 14 amino acids. CDR3 nucleotide sequence: TGTGCCTGGAGTGTACTAGGGTCCCACGGGGAGCTGTTTTTT. As protein: CAWSVLGSHGELFF.

The V and J genes are TRBV10-3 and TRBJ2-2, with D uncertain. Germline values: CDR1 ENHRY, CDR2 SYGVKD. The CDR3 totals 12 residues. V lost 8 bases, J lost 4 bases, and 8 bases lay in between. The CDR3 here is CAIGEFTGELFF. CDR3 bases: TGTGCCATCGGGGAATTCACCGGGGAGCTGTTTTTT.

V and J are TRBV6-5 and TRBJ2-7, with 12 bases matching TRBD2. CDR1 is MNHEY, CDR2 SVGAGI, per germline. Trimming cost V 8 bases and J 9 bases; bases outside gene matches: 8. The CDR3 runs 13 residues. CDR3 bases: TGTGCCAGCGGGCCTAGCGGGAGGGCCGTGCAGTACTTC. Its translation is CASGPSGRAVQYF.

This clone appeared once. The V gene is TRBV6-1, the J gene TRBJ1-4; D is undetermined. Germline CDR1 MNHNS, CDR2 SASEGT. Trimming pared 9 bases from V and 8 bases from J, leaving 16 bases between. This CDR3 comprises 13 residues. The CDR3 loop reads CASGEEDGEKLFF. The DNA of the CDR3 is TGTGCCAGTGGAGAGGAGGATGGGGAAAAACTGTTTTTT.

The rearrangement joins TRBV5-8 to TRBJ2-1; TRBD1 agrees at 12 bases. V trimming: 3 bases; J trimming: 4 bases; junction bases outside the gene matches: 5. CDR3 size: 16 residues. Germline V lookup: CDR1 SGHTS, CDR2 YDEGEE. The CDR3 nucleotides read TGTGCCAGCAGCTGGGGACAGGGGGCGTCGTACAATGAGCAGTTCTTC. It codes for CASSWGQGASYNEQFF. Together with reference TRBV5-8 and TRBJ2-1, the CDR3 gives the full variable domain: EAGVTQSPTHLIKTRGQQATLRCSPISGHTSVYWYQQALGLGLQFLLWYDEGEERNRGNFPPRFSGRQFPNYSSELNVNALELEDSALYLCASSWGQGASYNEQFFGPGTRLTVL.

The genes are TRBV10-3 and TRBJ2-1, with 8 bases identical to TRBD1. Germline loops: CDR1 ENHRY, CDR2 SYGVKD. V dropped 0 bases and J dropped 3; count of bases not matched to a gene: 4. The CDR3 has 16 residues. This CDR3 reads CAISESFGTGYNEQFF. The CDR3 DNA sequence: TGTGCCATCAGTGAGTCGTTCGGGACAGGCTACAATGAGCAGTTCTTC.